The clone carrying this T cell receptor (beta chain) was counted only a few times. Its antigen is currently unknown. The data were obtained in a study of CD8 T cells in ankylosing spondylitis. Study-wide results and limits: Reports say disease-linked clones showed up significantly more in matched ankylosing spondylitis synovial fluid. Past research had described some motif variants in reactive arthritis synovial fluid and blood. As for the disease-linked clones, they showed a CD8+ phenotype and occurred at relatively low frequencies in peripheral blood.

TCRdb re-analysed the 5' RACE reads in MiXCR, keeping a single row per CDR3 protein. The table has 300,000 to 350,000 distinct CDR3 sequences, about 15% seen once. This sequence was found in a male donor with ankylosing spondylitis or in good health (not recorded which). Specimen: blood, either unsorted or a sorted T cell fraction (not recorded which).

DNA for the CDR3: TGTGCCAGCAGCGCCGACACAGATACGCAGTATTTT. Translated: CASSADTDTQYF. The V call is TRBV9, the J call TRBJ2-3, with D hard to call. V shed 3 bases and J shed 2 bases, with 4 bases lying between them. The CDR3 loop spans 12 amino acids. The V gene's germline CDR1 is SGDLS and CDR2 YYNGEE.